The T cell receptor beta chain under discussion was sequenced for a study of PD-L1 blockade in urothelial cancer (TCRdb year 2017). With respect to the entire study: All patients started therapy at some point between 2014 and 2016 and received atezolizumab 1,200 mg intravenously every 3 weeks. Blood samples were analyzed 3 weeks after the start of treatment (second dose) and 6 weeks after the start of treatment. In the same patients, pretreatment tumors underwent whole exome sequencing and RNA sequencing in addition to TCR sequencing. Fewer than ten patients achieved durable clinical benefit and 20 did not. Pretreatment tumor samples, along with matched peripheral blood serially collected before and after atezolizumab treatment, were subjected to TCR sequencing. An exploratory multi-omic analysis was conducted of the somatic, immune and clinical correlates of response to PD-L1 blockade with atezolizumab in urothelial cancer. Patients had an ECOG performance status of 0 or 1 and had received between 0 and 3 prior chemotherapy regimens. Blood samples gave a median of about 130,000 T cells and 77,000 or so unique TCRs, with a median clonality of roughly 0.081. Over 28 patients had pretreatment blood TCR-seq, roughly 24 had at least one posttreatment blood collection, and roughly 24 had tumor TCR-seq. About 90% of the roughly 29 patients were males with bladder-origin urothelial cancer, and 18 of 29 reported a prior smoking history. Durable clinical benefit was defined as progression-free survival longer than 6 months, and TCR features were also tested against progression-free and overall survival.

Synthetic TCR analog templates were spiked into each PCR so that absolute template abundance could be estimated from read counts. The immunoSEQ assay used bias-controlled V and J gene primers to amplify TCRbeta CDR3 regions from genomic DNA. Rearranged TCRbeta segments were sequenced at approximately 20X coverage. The authors' analysis ran thus. Sequencing errors were corrected by clustering, and CDR3s were annotated against IMGT so that V, D and J genes could be assigned. Only productive TCRbeta rearrangements were used in downstream analyses, excluding out-of-frame or stop-codon sequences. To compute clonality, Shannon entropy was normalized by the log of the number of unique productive sequences and then subtracted from one. Fisher's exact test with Benjamini-Hochberg correction, at a threshold of adjusted p below 0.01, was used to find clones that differed between time points or between blood and tumor. What TCRdb holds here is the immuneACCESS table cut down to in-frame rearrangements. Part of the clones is not present; checked against another copy, under half of the missing clones reflect an unresolved V gene, and the others are unexplained. Clone size and V and J calls were adopted from that table, with D and trimming inferred from the DNA. This sample holds about 86,000 clones; roughly 84% were observed only once. 13% to 15% of the sample is taken by the ten largest.

The sample's time point label is to be understood as: pretreatment peripheral blood. A total of 25 to 35 patients with locally advanced or metastatic urothelial carcinoma, treated at Memorial Sloan Kettering on a trial protocol, made up the cohort. Peripheral blood mononuclear cells were collected pretreatment and during treatment, with between 1 and 8 total time points obtained per patient. The Qiagen DNeasy Blood extraction kit was used to purify genomic DNA from total PBMCs and tumor samples. PBMCs were collected pretreatment and during treatment, and were isolated and stored as previously described. Overall study outcomes, separate from this receptor: Greater expansion of tumor-associated TCR clones in peripheral blood 3 weeks after the start of treatment was observed in patients with durable benefit (n of about 20, p = 0.022). Small sample size (n ≈ 28) and many exploratory analyses mean the results are intended to be hypothesis-generating. A pretreatment peripheral blood TCR clonality below the median was linked to improved progression-free and overall survival.

With respect to this clone: It has no known antigen specificity. No base qualities exist here, and no much larger clone lies one base off it.

Measured from the cysteine to the phenylalanine, the CDR3 is 15 residues long. The entry retains the CDR3 DNA only, 45 bases that are in frame from base 1. At the junction V is shortened by 6 bases and J by 6 bases, with 17 bases in between. Via the germline V gene, CDR1 is MNHEY and CDR2 SVGAGI. The source material was PBMCs, sampled around atezolizumab (anti-PD-L1) treatment. This receptor was obtained from a man aged 55 to 69 with urothelial cancer. The chain is assembled from TRBV6-5 and TRBJ1-4; the D gene cannot be named for sure. The CDR3 amino acid sequence is: CASSGYGVVYEKLFF. The nucleotides are TGTGCCAGCAGCGGTTACGGAGTTGTGTATGAAAAACTGTTTTTT.